A single sample is the source of the 14 T cell receptor beta chains below, sequenced in a study of OX40 agonist ivuxolimab in advanced cancers. The assay was immunoSEQ multiplex PCR, and TCRdb's table has in-frame clones only and misses some. The sample carries around 18,000 clones, roughly 88% recorded once. The source material was CD4+ or CD8+ T cells sorted from blood, sampled in a trial of the OX40 agonist ivuxolimab. Every receptor here comes from an adult with an advanced solid tumor such as melanoma, head and neck, liver or kidney cancer.

This clone was counted a few times. The chain couples TRBV19 to TRBJ2-7; possibly TRBD1 for D (5 bases). Germline CDR1 LNHDA, CDR2 SQIVND (reference sequence). The CDR3 consists of 14 residues. Trimming pared 3 bases from V and 6 bases from J, leaving 15 bases between. The CDR3 DNA reads TGTGCCAGTAGTATTGGCAGGGAAGACCTCGAGCAGTACTTC. Translated: CASSIGREDLEQYF.

This sequence joins TRBV27 and TRBJ2-6, with D possibly TRBD1 on 5 matching bases. The CDR3 extends over 17 amino acids. CDR1 MNHEY and CDR2 SMNVEV come from the germline V gene (reference sequence). V dropped 5 bases and J dropped 0 bases, with 14 bases sitting between them. The CDR3 region has the DNA TGTGCCAGCAGTGCAACGGACACCCTCTCTGGGGCCAACGTCCTGACTTTC. It codes for CASSATDTLSGANVLTF.

The rearrangement joins TRBV11-3 to TRBJ2-3, with D possibly being TRBD2 (5 bases). Germline loops: CDR1 SGHNT, CDR2 YENEEA. This CDR3 spans 15 amino acids. Trimming stripped 3 bases from V and 0 bases from J, with 10 bases between. The CDR3 nucleotides read TGTGCCAGCAGCTTCCTAGCCGCTAGCACAGATACGCAGTATTTT. It encodes CASSFLAASTDTQYF. Full variable domain (remainder filled in from reference TRBV11-3 and TRBJ2-3): EAGVVQSPRYKIIEKKQPVAFWCNPISGHNTLYWYLQNLGQGPELLIRYENEEAVDDSQLPKDRFSAERLKGVDSTLKIQPAELGDSAVYLCASSFLAASTDTQYFGPGTRLTVL.

The V and J genes are TRBV19 and TRBJ1-1, with D tentatively TRBD1 (5 bases). Trimming removed 1 base from V and 3 bases from J, with 9 bases in between. CDR3 length: 14 residues. Germline assignment: CDR1 LNHDA and CDR2 SQIVND (reference sequence). CDR3 coding DNA: TGTGCCAGTAGTATAGGACAGAGCTACACTGAAGCTTTCTTT. Amino acid sequence: CASSIGQSYTEAFF.

The chain has TRBV5-1 and TRBJ1-5; D is unresolved. V dropped 0 bases and J dropped 3 bases, with 10 bases sitting between them. The V gene's germline CDR1 is SGHRS and CDR2 YFSETQ. This CDR3 region has 15 residues. For the CDR3, the DNA is TGCGCCAGCAGCTTGGGGCATGGGGACAATCAGCCCCAGCATTTT. This encodes CASSLGHGDNQPQHF.

The V gene is TRBV11-3, the J gene TRBJ2-5; no clear D. The CDR3 is made up of 18 amino acids. The germline gives CDR1 SGHNT, CDR2 YENEEA. V was pared by 5 bases and J by 2 bases, with 24 bases between. CDR3 protein: CASSRRWPALGKQETQYF. CDR3 DNA sequence: TGTGCCAGCAGCCGCCGGTGGCCTGCTCTAGGGAAGCAAGAGACCCAGTACTTC.

The gene calls are TRBV4-2 and TRBJ2-7, with 13 bases matching TRBD2. The ends lost 5 bases at V and 0 bases at J; junction bases unmatched: 7. This CDR3 spans 17 amino acids. Germline V gene data show CDR1 as LGHNA and CDR2 as YNFKEQ. Here the CDR3 reads CASSLGTSGTSSYEQYF. CDR3 nucleotides: TGTGCCAGCAGCTTGGGGACTAGCGGGACCAGCTCCTACGAGCAGTACTTC.

The chain combines TRBV4-3 with TRBJ1-1, with D unclear. V was trimmed by 4 bases and J by 1 base, leaving 7 bases between them. The CDR3 has 13 amino acids. CDR1 LGHNA and CDR2 YSLEER come from the germline V gene. CDR3 nucleotide sequence: TGCGCCAGCAGCCTCGGACCGAACACTGAAGCTTTCTTT. This encodes CASSLGPNTEAFF.

This clone was detected only once. The chain joins TRBV13 to TRBJ1-2; no definite D call. Germline V CDR1 and CDR2: PRHDT, FYEKMQ (reference sequence). The CDR3 runs to 19 residues. Trimming took off 3 bases at V and 0 bases at J, with 23 bases between the two ends. The CDR3 DNA sequence: TGTGCCAGCAGCTTCCTTCTATTCCCCGACGAGTCTACTAACTATGGCTACACCTTC. It translates to CASSFLLFPDESTNYGYTF.

The genes are TRBV30 and TRBJ1-4; D is uncertain. Germline CDR1 is GTSNPN and CDR2 is SVGIG (reference sequence). With 5 bases removed from V and 4 bases from J, the gap between germline ends came to 8 bases. This CDR3 has 12 residues. DNA for the CDR3: TGTGCCTGGTCGGGTCTTAATGAAAAACTGTTTTTT. Protein product: CAWSGLNEKLFF.

The chain couples TRBV7-9 to TRBJ1-2; D is ambiguous. Deletions cut 7 bases from V and 2 bases from J, with 11 bases between. The CDR3 covers 13 residues. From germline, CDR1 is SEHNR and CDR2 FQNEAQ (reference sequence). CDR3 DNA: TGTGCCAGCATAGGTCTGGTAAACTATGGCTACACCTTC. Amino acid sequence: CASIGLVNYGYTF. The whole variable domain, filled in from reference TRBV7-9 and TRBJ1-2, reads DTGVSQNPRHKITKRGQNVTFRCDPISEHNRLYWYRQTLGQGPEFLTYFQNEAQLEKSRLLSDRFSAERPKGSFSTLEIQRTEQGDSAMYLCASIGLVNYGYTFGSGTRLTVV.

The chain uses TRBV5-4 and TRBJ2-1, with a tentative D call TRBD2 (6 bases). V lost 2 bases and J 0 bases, leaving 12 bases between the germline ends. CDR3 size: 16 residues. Germline CDR1 is SGHNT and CDR2 is YYREEE (reference sequence). The CDR3 bases are TGTGCCAGCAGCTTCTACGGACTAAGCTCCTACAATGAGCAGTTCTTC. Translating gives CASSFYGLSSYNEQFF.

The V and J genes are TRBV5-6 and TRBJ1-4; tentative D call: TRBD1 (6 bases). Trimming shortened V by 1 base and J by 7 bases, and 17 bases separated the two germline ends. The CDR3 runs 16 residues. Germline values: CDR1 SGHDT, CDR2 YYEEEE. CDR3 loop: CASSLLWRTVGEKLFF. CDR3 nucleotide sequence: TGTGCCAGCAGCTTGTTGTGGCGGACAGTAGGTGAAAAACTGTTTTTT.

This clone was recorded once. V gene TRBV29-1 combines with J gene TRBJ1-4; tentatively, D is TRBD1 (5 bases). V lost 5 bases, J lost 4 bases, and 11 bases lay in between. The CDR3 loop spans 13 amino acids. Germline CDR1 reads SQVTM; CDR2 reads ANQGSEA. The CDR3: CSVSGDRNEKLFF. Written as DNA, the CDR3 is TGCAGCGTTTCGGGGGATCGTAATGAAAAACTGTTTTTT.